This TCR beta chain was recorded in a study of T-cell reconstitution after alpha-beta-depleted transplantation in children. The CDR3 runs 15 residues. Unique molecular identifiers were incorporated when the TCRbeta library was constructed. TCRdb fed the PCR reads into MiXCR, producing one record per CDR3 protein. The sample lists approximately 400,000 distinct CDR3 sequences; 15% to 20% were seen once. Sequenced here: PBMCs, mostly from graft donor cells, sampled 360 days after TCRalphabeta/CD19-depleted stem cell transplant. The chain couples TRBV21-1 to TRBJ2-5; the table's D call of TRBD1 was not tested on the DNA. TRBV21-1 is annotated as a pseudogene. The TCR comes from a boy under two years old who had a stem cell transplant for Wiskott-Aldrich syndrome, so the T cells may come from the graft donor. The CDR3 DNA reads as TGTGCCAGCAGCGTTACCCCGGCGGCTCAAGAGACCCAGTACTTC. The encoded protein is CASSVTPAAQETQYF.